A selection of T cell receptor beta chains follows, all from one sample in a study of blood T cell repertoires in COVID-19. Profiling relied on immunoSEQ multiplex PCR, and the TCRdb table lists in-frame clones only, not all of them. The table has 350,000 to 450,000 clones, about 91% seen once; the top ten hold approximately 1.5%. The sample was peripheral blood. Receptors were obtained from a woman aged 40 to 50 with COVID-19, enrolled during active disease. The CDR3 runs from the conserved cysteine through the conserved F or W. Each record gives: D gene, clone size, CDR3 length, V gene, CDR3 protein. A D gene is named only where the DNA matches it firmly. Clone size is not always given. Where it is, it says once, few, many or a class for expanded clones.

>-|-|15|TRBV30
CAWSVSRIRDTEAFF
>TRBD1|-|14|TRBV5-1
CASRGQGANYGYTF
>TRBD1|-|15|TRBV18
CASSQDRGSNQPQHF
>TRBD2|-|13|TRBV7-2
CASSRLAAGEQFF
>-|-|16|TRBV6-5
CASSSLGMGHGNTIYF
>-|-|17|TRBV2
CASSAPLGRTSTDTQYF
>-|-|17|TRBV28
CASIIGRFGSPSDTQYF
>TRBD1|-|17|TRBV28
CASSLARDSSGANVLTF
>TRBD1|-|16|TRBV18
CASSPQAGGSNQPQHF
>TRBD2|once|18|TRBV5-1
CASSLDPLLAGGRDTQYF
>-|-|12|TRBV6-2/TRBV6-3
CASSYSSYEQYF
>-|-|14|TRBV27
CASSRQGINEKLFF
>-|-|16|TRBV5-1
CASSSTPPPRQETQYF
>-|-|16|TRBV19
CASRRERAGANQPQHF
>TRBD1|-|14|TRBV28
CASSIGTGNEKLFF
>-|once|12|TRBV24-1
CATSDGRGPQHF
>-|-|15|TRBV7-2
CASSLVVATNEKLFF
>TRBD1|once|14|TRBV2
CASSLTGSDTEAFF
>-|-|17|TRBV28
CASSSSRRGGRNTEAFF
>-|-|15|TRBV7-2
CASRTRSFPNEKLFF
>-|-|11|TRBV30
CAWARGTEAFF
>TRBD1|-|15|TRBV19
CASNPSLTGGGGYTF
>TRBD1|-|11|TRBV20-1
CSARGQGEAFF
>-|-|15|TRBV28
CASSPSGLDTGELFF
>-|-|13|TRBV6-5
CATSGGGASPLHF
>TRBD1|-|15|TRBV3-1/TRBV3-2
CASSQPGQGLRGYTF
>-|-|16|TRBV19
CASMPGGNRGNQPQHF
>-|-|16|TRBV4-1
CASSQDQRDLGTEAFF
>-|-|13|TRBV19
CASSISRVYGYTF
>TRBD1|-|15|TRBV30
CAWSVQGVLRTEAFF
>-|-|14|TRBV7-2
CASSLGRGSTEAFF
>-|-|15|TRBV28
CASSRLWETTDTQYF
>-|-|15|TRBV5-1
CASSADSPHLGGYTF
>-|-|14|TRBV7-2
CASSLDPGRKTQYF
>-|-|14|TRBV5-1
CASSLNQGDSPLHF
>TRBD1|-|21|TRBV7-6
CASSLGIRGVSGTAMDQPQHF
>TRBD1|-|16|TRBV9
CASSVGQGGAPDTQYF
>-|-|14|TRBV28
CASSLRTYNSPLHF